The present T cell receptor (beta chain) was sequenced within a study of CD8 T cells in ankylosing spondylitis. In regard to this clonotype: Its antigen is unidentified.

It was by quantitative 5'-RACE with molecular barcodes that TCR beta libraries were made. One entry per CDR3 protein, called by TCRdb with MiXCR from the 5' RACE reads. This table holds hundreds of thousands of distinct CDR3 sequences, over 9.5% found once. This CDR3 has 14 amino acids. V lost 7 bases to trimming and J lost 6 bases, with 16 bases between them. Germline V gene data show CDR1 as LNHDA and CDR2 as SQIVND (reference sequence). Broader study findings: There was a TCR beta motif, made of 7 to 9 highly homologous variants, that appeared characteristic of ankylosing spondylitis blood.

Material for sequencing was blood, either unsorted or a sorted T cell fraction (not recorded which). The chain links TRBV19 to TRBJ2-1, with D perhaps TRBD2 (6 bases). This receptor was obtained from a male donor with ankylosing spondylitis. CDR3 bases: TGTGCCAGTACGCCCCTCGGGGGTCGCAATGAGCAGTTCTTC. It yields the protein CASTPLGGRNEQFF.